Described below is a single T cell receptor (beta chain) sequence and its context. Trimming left V 0 bases short and J 1 base short, with 13 bases between. The germline CDR1 and CDR2 sequences are SGHRS and YFSETQ. The CDR3 sequence is 16 residues long. The sample originates from a study of radiotherapy plus CTLA-4 blockade in lung cancer. Generated by immunoSEQ multiplex PCR, the TCRdb table keeps only in-frame clones and is missing some. The table includes 80,000 to 95,000 clones, roughly 80% detected once. This clonotype was obtained from a human donor with non-small cell lung cancer who had stable disease on radiotherapy plus ipilimumab. This rearrangement joins TRBV5-1 to TRBJ2-5; D gene unclear. The sample in question was peripheral blood, obtained from a patient treated with radiotherapy plus ipilimumab. The CDR3 protein is CASSLADGLPQETQYF. CDR3 bases: TGCGCCAGCAGCTTGGCCGATGGCTTGCCCCAAGAGACCCAGTACTTC.